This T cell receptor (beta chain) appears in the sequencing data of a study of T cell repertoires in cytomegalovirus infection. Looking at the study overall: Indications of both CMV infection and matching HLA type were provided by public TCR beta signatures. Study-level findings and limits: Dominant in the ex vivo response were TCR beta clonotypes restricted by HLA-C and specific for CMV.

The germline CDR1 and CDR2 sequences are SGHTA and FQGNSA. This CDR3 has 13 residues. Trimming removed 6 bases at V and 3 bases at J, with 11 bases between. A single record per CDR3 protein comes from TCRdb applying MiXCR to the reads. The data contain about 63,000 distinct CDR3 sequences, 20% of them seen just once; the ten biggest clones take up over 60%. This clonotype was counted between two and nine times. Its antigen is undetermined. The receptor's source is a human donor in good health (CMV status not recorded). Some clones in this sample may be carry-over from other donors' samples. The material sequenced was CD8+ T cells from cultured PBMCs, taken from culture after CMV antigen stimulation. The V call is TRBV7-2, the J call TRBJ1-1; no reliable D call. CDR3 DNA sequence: TGTGCCAGCAGGGCAATTAGGGACACTGAAGCTTTCTTT. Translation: CASRAIRDTEAFF.